Below are 14 T cell receptor beta chains sequenced from a single sample in a study of shared clonotypes between healthy human individuals. Here immunoSEQ multiplex PCR was the method, and the copy in TCRdb shows in-frame clones only, minus some. The data show some 2.1 million clones, roughly 95% seen once. CD8 cells regarded as naive lacked CD45RO, were positively chosen for CCR7, and omitted terminally differentiated effector memory CD45RA+ cells. The sequencing input was naive CD8+ T cells from PBMCs. All receptors derive from a man aged 18 to 29 in good health. Some clones in this sample may be carry-over from other donors' samples.

This clone was seen more than once but under ten times. Other DNA sequences in this specimen translate into the identical CDR3. The V call is TRBV7-8, the J call TRBJ2-7; D gene ambiguous. The CDR3 sequence is 12 residues long. CDR1 is SGHVS and CDR2 is FQNEAQ in the germline V gene. V dropped 5 bases and J dropped 4 bases, with 9 bases sitting between them. CDR3 DNA sequence: TGTGCCAGCAGCCTACCCACTTACGAGCAGTACTTC. Amino acids: CASSLPTYEQYF.

The rearrangement uses TRBV19 and TRBJ1-1; D not resolved. Germline V lookup: CDR1 LNHDA, CDR2 SQIVND (reference sequence). V dropped 5 bases and J dropped 11 bases, with 24 bases sitting between them. The CDR3 loop spans 15 amino acids. CDR3 loop: CASSRVPGLPTEAFF. CDR3 nucleotide sequence: TGTGCCAGTAGTCGGGTACCGGGCCTACCGACGGAGGCTTTCTTT.

The chain uses TRBV7-9 and TRBJ2-7, with D tentatively TRBD1 or TRBD2 (6 bases each). The CDR3 length is 16 residues. Trimming shortened V by 1 base and J by 5 bases, and 18 bases separated the two germline ends. CDR1 is SEHNR, CDR2 FQNEAQ, per germline (reference sequence). CDR3 amino acids: CASSLGQEGWDDEQYF. CDR3 nucleotide sequence: TGTGCCAGCAGCTTAGGACAGGAGGGCTGGGACGACGAGCAGTACTTC. The variable domain in full, completed from reference TRBV7-9 and TRBJ2-7, reads DTGVSQNPRHKITKRGQNVTFRCDPISEHNRLYWYRQTLGQGPEFLTYFQNEAQLEKSRLLSDRFSAERPKGSFSTLEIQRTEQGDSAMYLCASSLGQEGWDDEQYFGPGTRLTVT.

The chain combines TRBV4-1 with TRBJ1-1; D not resolved. CDR1 MGHRA and CDR2 YSYEKL come from the germline V gene. Trimming pared 2 bases from V and 3 bases from J, leaving 13 bases between. The CDR3 consists of 15 residues. In DNA form, the CDR3 reads TGCGCCAGCAGCCAATACCCCATTGTGGACACTGAAGCTTTCTTT. Residues: CASSQYPIVDTEAFF.

This clone has a single count. The chain links TRBV5-6 to TRBJ2-7; TRBD1 aligns across 9 bases. The CDR3 is 15 residues long. Looked up from germline, CDR1 is SGHDT and CDR2 is YYEEEE. J lost 4 bases, V lost 4 bases, and 9 bases had no gene match. CDR3 loop: CASSIRDREGYEQYF. The CDR3 DNA reads as TGTGCCAGCAGCATCCGGGACAGGGAGGGATACGAGCAGTACTTC. Full variable domain (outside the CDR3, taken from reference TRBV5-6 and TRBJ2-7): DAGVTQSPTHLIKTRGQQVTLRCSPKSGHDTVSWYQQALGQGPQFIFQYYEEEERQRGNFPDRFSGHQFPNYSSELNVNALLLGDSALYLCASSIRDREGYEQYFGPGTRLTVT.

On this clone: Other DNA sequences in this sample translate to the same CDR3. V gene TRBV27 combines with J gene TRBJ1-1, with unresolved D. Trimming shortened V by 3 bases and J by 5 bases, and 7 bases separated the two germline ends. Germline V gene lookup returns CDR1 MNHEY and CDR2 SMNVEV (reference sequence). The CDR3 contains 12 residues. CDR3 amino acids: CASSFRGTEAFF. CDR3 in DNA: TGTGCCAGCAGTTTTCGTGGGACTGAAGCTTTCTTT.

This chain joins TRBV4-1 and TRBJ2-3, with 7 bases aligning to TRBD2. The CDR3 is 16 amino acids. The J segment lost 3 bases and the V segment lost 1 base, leaving 7 bases of the junction unmatched. Germline lookup yields CDR1 MGHRA and CDR2 YSYEKL. CDR3: CASSQVGGLGTDTQYF. The CDR3 DNA follows: TGCGCCAGCAGCCAAGTGGGAGGGCTAGGGACAGATACGCAGTATTTT.

The chain is built from TRBV29-1 and TRBJ2-7; D may be TRBD1 (6 bases). The length of the CDR3 is 14 residues. Trimming removed 2 bases at V and 3 bases at J, with 14 bases between. Germline V lookup: CDR1 SQVTM, CDR2 ANQGSEA. The CDR3 bases are TGCAGCGTTGAAATACAGGACAGCCTCTACGAGCAGTACTTC. Its protein is CSVEIQDSLYEQYF.

J is TRBJ2-3 and V is TRBV19, with 9 bases fitting TRBD1. The CDR3 is 15 amino acids. V shed 10 bases and J 2 bases; nucleotides not matched to a gene: 10. Germline V gives CDR1 LNHDA, CDR2 SQIVND (reference sequence). CDR3 DNA: TGTGCCACCACCCCTGGGACAGGGACCACAGATACGCAGTATTTT. This encodes CATTPGTGTTDTQYF.

This chain connects TRBV29-1 to TRBJ2-3; D not resolved. Trimming shortened V by 6 bases and J by 4 bases, and 11 bases separated the two germline ends. In germline, CDR1 is SQVTM, CDR2 ANQGSEA. There are 12 residues in the CDR3. DNA of the CDR3: TGCAGCGTCCATTCCGGGCCAGATACGCAGTATTTT. Its translation is CSVHSGPDTQYF.

The chain uses TRBV7-6 and TRBJ2-7; 12 bases fit TRBD1. The CDR3 totals 16 residues. V gave up 3 bases and J gave up 7 bases; unmatched junction bases: 10. In germline, CDR1 is SGHVS, CDR2 FNYEAQ. The CDR3 here is CASSLGPGQGAREQYF. The CDR3 nucleotides are TGTGCCAGCAGCTTGGGGCCGGGACAGGGGGCGAGGGAGCAGTACTTC. Looking up the rest from reference TRBV7-6 and TRBJ2-7 gives the full variable domain: GAGVSQSPRYKVTKRGQDVALRCDPISGHVSLYWYRQALGQGPEFLTYFNYEAQQDKSGLPNDRFSAERPEGSISTLTIQRTEQRDSAMYRCASSLGPGQGAREQYFGPGTRLTVT.

The V call is TRBV7-6, the J call TRBJ2-1, with D perhaps TRBD2 (5 bases). Germline CDR1 SGHVS, CDR2 FNYEAQ. Between the trimmed V and J ends, which lost 5 bases and 3 bases, there was a span of 14 bases. The CDR3 contains 15 residues. Here the CDR3 DNA reads TGTGCCAGCAGCGCCGCCGAGGGTTACTACAATGAGCAGTTCTTC. Protein: CASSAAEGYYNEQFF. The full variable domain, in which reference TRBV7-6 and TRBJ2-1 provide the parts outside the CDR3, is GAGVSQSPRYKVTKRGQDVALRCDPISGHVSLYWYRQALGQGPEFLTYFNYEAQQDKSGLPNDRFSAERPEGSISTLTIQRTEQRDSAMYRCASSAAEGYYNEQFFGPGTRLTVL.

V and J are TRBV28 and TRBJ2-5; D uncertain. The CDR3 is made up of 13 amino acids. CDR1 and CDR2 from the germline V gene are MDHEN and SYDVKM. V lost 7 bases and J 2 bases, leaving 11 bases between the germline ends. The CDR3 sequence: CASTWVFQETQYF. In nucleotides, the CDR3 is TGTGCCAGCACCTGGGTATTTCAAGAGACCCAGTACTTC.

On this clone: Distinct nucleotide sequences in the sample also encode this CDR3. This rearrangement joins TRBV9 to TRBJ2-7; no definite D call. The germline V gene has CDR1 SGDLS and CDR2 YYNGEE. The CDR3 is made up of 15 amino acids. V shed 0 bases and J shed 0 bases, with 10 bases lying between them. The CDR3 nucleotides are TGTGCCAGCAGCGTAGCCGCCAGTAGCTCCTACGAGCAGTACTTC. Translated, it gives CASSVAASSSYEQYF.